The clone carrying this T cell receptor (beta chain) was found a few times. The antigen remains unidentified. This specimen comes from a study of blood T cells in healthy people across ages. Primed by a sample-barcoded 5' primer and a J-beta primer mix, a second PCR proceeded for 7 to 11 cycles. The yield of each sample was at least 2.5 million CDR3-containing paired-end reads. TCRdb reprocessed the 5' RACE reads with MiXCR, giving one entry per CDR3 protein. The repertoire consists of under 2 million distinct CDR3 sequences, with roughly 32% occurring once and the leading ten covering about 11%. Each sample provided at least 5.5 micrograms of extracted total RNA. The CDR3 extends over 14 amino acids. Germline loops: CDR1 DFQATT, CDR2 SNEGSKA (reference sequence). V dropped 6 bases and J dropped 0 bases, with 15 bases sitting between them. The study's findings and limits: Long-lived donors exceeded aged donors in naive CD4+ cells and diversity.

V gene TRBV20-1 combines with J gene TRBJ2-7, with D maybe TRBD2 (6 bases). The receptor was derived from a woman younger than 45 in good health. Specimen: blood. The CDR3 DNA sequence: TGCAGTGCGCGGGATGTAGCGGTCTCCTACGAGCAGTACTTC. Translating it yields CSARDVAVSYEQYF.